This TCR beta chain was captured in a study of blood T cell repertoires in COVID-19. As for the study in general: The samples span acute and convalescent COVID-19 from the United States, Italy and Spain.

This clone has a single count. CDR3 length equals 16 residues. The ends lost 3 bases at V and 4 bases at J; junction bases unmatched: 11. CDR1 is KGHSH, CDR2 LQKENI, per germline. Original analysis: Amplification with reference gene primers provided the estimates of nucleated cell counts. Assay: immunoSEQ multiplex PCR; the TCRdb copy retains only in-frame clones and omits some. V, J and clone size are taken as reported in that table, and D and trimming were inferred from the DNA itself. In the table there are around 200,000 clones, 85% to 90% of which are singletons. The V call is TRBV18, the J call TRBJ1-2; 7 bases are shared with TRBD1. The source of this sequence is a woman under 30 who had recovered from COVID-19. Material: peripheral blood. CDR3 residues: CASSPQRGGDGYGYTF. DNA for the CDR3: TGTGCCAGCTCACCCCAGCGAGGGGGCGATGGCTATGGCTACACCTTC.